This T cell receptor beta chain was sequenced during a study of cytotoxic CD8 clonotypes in ibrutinib-treated CLL. Across the study: Response samples were obtained once patients had received a median about 12 months of treatment, range 6 to 36.

Repertoires were generated with immunoSEQ multiplex PCR, while TCRdb's copy carries only in-frame clones and drops some. Of fewer than 300,000 clones in the sample, around 76% are singletons; the top ten hold approximately 5.6%. The V and J ends lost 4 bases and 0 bases, in that order; junction bases with no gene match: 4. There are 17 residues in the CDR3. Per the germline V gene, CDR1 is KGHSH and CDR2 is LQKENI. This clone was observed a single time. This TCR derives from a human donor with chronic lymphocytic leukemia. The sample was PBMCs, taken at disease progression, from a patient treated with ibrutinib. The J gene is TRBJ2-6, the V gene TRBV18; TRBD2 matches 9 bases. The CDR3 protein is CASSRVAGASGANVLTF. The CDR3 DNA follows: TGTGCCAGCTCACGTGTAGCGGGGGCCTCTGGGGCCAACGTCCTGACTTTC.